These 32 T cell receptor beta chains originate from one sample sequenced in a study of response to subunit inactivated influenza vaccine. TCRdb fed the RT-PCR reads into MiXCR, producing one record per CDR3 protein. The sample lists about half a million distinct CDR3 sequences, 7.6% occurring once. The source was PBMCs from blood, collected approximately 25 months after vaccination. The origin of the receptors is a man in his fifties or sixties who received an inactivated influenza vaccine.

This clonotype was picked up a small number of times. This chain links TRBV5-5 with TRBJ2-1; weak D call: TRBD2 (6 bases). V was cut by 4 bases and J by 7 bases, with 24 bases left in between. Looked up from germline, CDR1 is SGHKS and CDR2 is YYEKEE (reference sequence). CDR3 length: 17 amino acids. CDR3 amino acids: CASSSGGGRPRLNEQFF. In DNA form, the CDR3 reads TGTGCCAGCAGCAGTGGAGGAGGGCGCCCCCGATTAAATGAGCAGTTCTTC.

The V and J genes are TRBV2 and TRBJ1-1; possible D gene TRBD1, 5 bases. CDR3 length equals 13 residues. V lost 4 bases and J lost 0, with 6 bases in between. Germline CDR1 is SNHLY and CDR2 is FYNNEI. DNA for the CDR3: TGTGCCAGCAGTGGGACAATGAACACTGAAGCTTTCTTT. Protein sequence: CASSGTMNTEAFF. The whole variable domain, remainder taken from reference TRBV2 and TRBJ1-1, is EPEVTQTPSHQVTQMGQEVILRCVPISNHLYFYWYRQILGQKVEFLVSFYNNEISEKSEIFDDQFSVERPDGSNFTLKIRSTKLEDSAMYFCASSGTMNTEAFFGQGTRLTVV.

The rearrangement links TRBV3-1 to TRBJ1-3; D unresolved. Trimming pared 0 bases from V and 1 base from J, leaving 7 bases between. This CDR3 comprises 15 residues. In germline, CDR1 is LGHDT, CDR2 YNNKEL (reference sequence). CDR3 region: CASSQELGSGNTIYF. CDR3 coding DNA: TGTGCCAGCAGCCAAGAACTAGGGTCTGGAAACACCATATATTTT.

This chain uses TRBV18 with TRBJ2-4; D possibly corresponds to TRBD1 (6 bases). The V end was cut by 3 bases, the J end by 6 bases, with 21 bases between. The CDR3 runs 17 residues. Germline CDR1 KGHSH, CDR2 LQKENI. The CDR3 spells CASSPYATGSNGNIQYF. The CDR3 nucleotides are TGTGCCAGCTCACCCTATGCTACAGGGAGTAATGGAAACATTCAGTACTTC. Filled out from reference TRBV18 and TRBJ2-4, the complete variable domain reads NAGVMQNPRHLVRRRGQEARLRCSPMKGHSHVYWYRQLPEEGLKFMVYLQKENIIDESGMPKERFSAEFPKEGPSILRIQQVVRGDSAAYFCASSPYATGSNGNIQYFGAGTRLSVL.

DNA of the CDR3: TGCGCCAGCAGCCTGGAGGACAGTACGTACAATGAGCAGTTCTTC. Protein: CASSLEDSTYNEQFF. V is TRBV5-1 and J is TRBJ2-1; D possibly corresponds to TRBD1 (6 bases). The ends were cut back, 4 bases at V and 4 bases at J, with 15 bases in the middle. Germline CDR1 SGHRS, CDR2 YFSETQ. There are 15 residues in the CDR3.

The V gene is TRBV7-8, the J gene TRBJ1-3; the D gene is possibly TRBD1 (5 bases). Trimming left V 4 bases short and J 2 bases short, with 12 bases between. Per the germline V gene, CDR1 is SGHVS and CDR2 is FQNEAQ. The CDR3 contains 15 residues. CDR3 in DNA: TGTGCCAGCAGCTCCCAGGGTGGTACTGGAAACACCATATATTTT. Its protein product is CASSSQGGTGNTIYF.

The chain couples TRBV11-2 to TRBJ2-5; tentatively, D is TRBD1 or TRBD2 (7 bases each). Trimming shortened V by 6 bases and J by 5 bases, and 22 bases separated the two germline ends. The CDR3 length is 16 residues. CDR1 and CDR2 (germline): SGHAT, FQNNGV. CDR3 nucleotides: TGTGCCAGCAGTTTGGGGGGGACAGAAATCCTGGAGACCCAGTACTTC. Translating gives CASSLGGTEILETQYF.

This clonotype was found many times. The chain carries TRBV27 and TRBJ1-2; unclear D gene. The CDR3 consists of 14 residues. The germline V gene has CDR1 MNHEY and CDR2 SMNVEV (reference sequence). Trimming pared 5 bases from V and 5 bases from J, leaving 15 bases between. The chain's CDR3 is CASSERIEGYGYTF. CDR3 in DNA: TGTGCCAGCAGTGAACGGATTGAGGGATATGGCTACACCTTC.

This clonotype appeared a few times. J is TRBJ2-2 and V is TRBV20-1; 10 bases map to TRBD2. Unmatched junction bases numbered 3, after V lost 2 bases and J lost 0 bases. Germline CDR1 and CDR2: DFQATT and SNEGSKA (reference sequence). This CDR3 contains 16 residues. This CDR3 reads CSARNGLAANTGELFF. CDR3 nucleotides: TGCAGTGCTAGAAATGGACTAGCGGCGAACACCGGGGAGCTGTTTTTT.

This chain joins TRBV11-1 and TRBJ2-1; the D gene is possibly TRBD1 (6 bases). V was trimmed by 2 bases and J by 7 bases, leaving 9 bases between them. CDR1 and CDR2 from the germline V gene are SGHAT and FQDESV (reference sequence). This CDR3 spans 13 amino acids. The CDR3 region is CASSLNRENEQFF. Here the CDR3 DNA reads TGTGCCAGCAGCTTAAACAGGGAAAATGAGCAGTTCTTC.

This clonotype was observed at least ten times. The chain links TRBV7-2 to TRBJ2-5; 8 nucleotides align to TRBD2. The length of the CDR3 is 15 residues. The germline V gene has CDR1 SGHTA and CDR2 FQGNSA. V lost 2 bases and J lost 5; bases outside the gene matches: 7. The CDR3 loop reads CASSLYRGGLETQYF. CDR3 coding DNA: TGTGCCAGCAGCTTATATCGGGGGGGCCTTGAGACCCAGTACTTC.

This chain joins TRBV28 and TRBJ1-4; the D gene is possibly TRBD1 (6 bases). The V gene's germline CDR1 is MDHEN and CDR2 SYDVKM. There are 14 residues in the CDR3. With 9 bases removed from V and 7 bases from J, the gap between germline ends came to 18 bases. The CDR3 loop is CASYKQGGSEKLFF. In nucleotides, the CDR3 is TGTGCCAGTTACAAACAGGGAGGCAGTGAAAAACTGTTTTTT.

In this sample, this clonotype turned up a few times. This sequence joins TRBV20-1 and TRBJ1-5, with unresolved D. Trimming took 0 bases from V and 3 from J, leaving 12 bases between them. This CDR3 is 15 amino acids long. Per germline, CDR1 DFQATT and CDR2 SNEGSKA (reference sequence). CDR3 bases: TGCAGTGCTAGAGATCTCAGGCGTACCAATCAGCCCCAGCATTTT. Translating gives CSARDLRRTNQPQHF.

In DNA form, the CDR3 reads TGTGCCAGCAGTCATACCGTCCGGGACAGGGGAGAGACCCAGTACTTC. It translates to CASSHTVRDRGETQYF. The chain joins TRBV12-3 or TRBV12-4 to TRBJ2-5, with 10 nucleotides matching TRBD1. V trimming: 5 bases; J trimming: 4 bases; junction bases outside the gene matches: 10. CDR3 length equals 16 residues.

This clonotype came up a few times. The rearrangement joins TRBV2 to TRBJ2-1; D may be TRBD2 (6 bases). Germline V lookup: CDR1 SNHLY, CDR2 FYNNEI. The CDR3 has 13 residues. V was pared by 6 bases and J by 6 bases, with 12 bases between. CDR3 loop: CASSGSIGNEQFF. The CDR3 region has the DNA TGTGCCAGCAGCGGGAGTATCGGCAATGAGCAGTTCTTC.

There are many counts of this clonotype. J is TRBJ2-1 and V is TRBV9; D not resolved. V lost 3 bases and J lost 3, with 16 bases in between. The CDR3 spans 16 residues. CDR1 is SGDLS and CDR2 is YYNGEE in the germline V gene. CDR3 protein: CASSATMVALYNEQFF. As DNA, the CDR3 is TGTGCCAGCAGCGCTACGATGGTCGCCCTCTACAATGAGCAGTTCTTC.

The chain combines TRBV20-1 with TRBJ2-1; 12 positions match TRBD2. The junction had 6 bases not matched to a gene; V was cut back by 6 bases and J by 3 bases. The CDR3 is 15 amino acids. The germline gives CDR1 DFQATT, CDR2 SNEGSKA (reference sequence). The chain's CDR3 is CSARLAGDIYNEQFF. CDR3 bases: TGCAGTGCCAGACTAGCGGGAGATATCTACAATGAGCAGTTCTTC.

This clonotype came up a few times. The rearrangement uses TRBV20-1 and TRBJ2-5; 11 bases are shared with TRBD2. The germline gives CDR1 DFQATT, CDR2 SNEGSKA (reference sequence). The CDR3 extends over 14 amino acids. Trimming cost V 6 bases and J 7 bases; bases outside gene matches: 10. CDR3 coding DNA: TGCAGTGCCGACAGTGGGCTAGCGGGAGGGACCCAGTACTTC. The encoded protein is CSADSGLAGGTQYF.

This clonotype was picked up many times. CDR3 region: CASTLVSGTNEKLFF. The CDR3 region has the DNA TGTGCCAGCACCCTAGTCTCGGGAACTAATGAAAAACTGTTTTTT. V gene TRBV28 combines with J gene TRBJ1-4; D ambiguous. V was trimmed by 7 bases and J by 1 base, leaving 13 bases between them. The V gene's germline CDR1 is MDHEN and CDR2 SYDVKM. CDR3 size: 15 residues.

The chain couples TRBV29-1 to TRBJ2-5; possible D gene TRBD1, 7 bases. This CDR3 contains 12 residues. V was shortened by 6 bases and J by 4 bases, with 12 bases between the two germline ends. The germline V gene encodes CDR1 SQVTM and CDR2 ANQGSEA. The CDR3: CSVRQGGETQYF. The CDR3 DNA follows: TGCAGCGTCAGACAGGGAGGAGAGACCCAGTACTTC.

The chain couples TRBV5-6 to TRBJ2-3; D is uncertain. Germline V gene lookup returns CDR1 SGHDT and CDR2 YYEEEE. V lost 0 bases and J 2 bases, leaving 7 bases between the germline ends. The CDR3 runs 14 residues. CDR3 sequence (DNA): TGTGCCAGCAGCTTGGAGGAGAACACAGATACGCAGTATTTT. This codes for CASSLEENTDTQYF. The variable domain in full, completed from reference TRBV5-6 and TRBJ2-3, reads DAGVTQSPTHLIKTRGQQVTLRCSPKSGHDTVSWYQQALGQGPQFIFQYYEEEERQRGNFPDRFSGHQFPNYSSELNVNALLLGDSALYLCASSLEENTDTQYFGPGTRLTVL.

This clonotype was seen a few times. The V and J genes are TRBV4-3 and TRBJ2-6; TRBD1 matches at 7 bases. V dropped 2 bases and J dropped 4; count of bases not matched to a gene: 5. CDR3 size: 16 residues. From germline, CDR1 is LGHNA and CDR2 YSLEER. The CDR3 DNA is TGCGCCAGCAGCCAACACACAGGGGCCGGGGCCAACGTCCTGACTTTC. Its protein product is CASSQHTGAGANVLTF.

In this sample, this clonotype turned up many times. V is TRBV6-5 and J is TRBJ2-7; perhaps D is TRBD1 or TRBD2 (5 bases each). The V end was cut by 4 bases, the J end by 1 base, with 11 bases between. The germline CDR1 and CDR2 sequences are MNHEY and SVGAGI. CDR3 length equals 14 residues. In DNA, the CDR3 is TGTGCCAGCAGTTTCCGGGACCGGTCCTACGAGCAGTACTTC. It specifies CASSFRDRSYEQYF.

This clonotype turned up a few times. The chain combines TRBV30 with TRBJ2-3; a weak D match, TRBD1 (6 bases). CDR1 and CDR2 from the germline V gene are GTSNPN and SVGIG (reference sequence). Trimming stripped 2 bases from V and 1 base from J, with 10 bases between. The length of the CDR3 is 14 residues. CDR3 DNA: TGTGCCTGGAGTAATAAGGGGGGCACAGATACGCAGTATTTT. Translating gives CAWSNKGGTDTQYF. Full variable domain (missing parts from reference TRBV30 and TRBJ2-3): SQTIHQWPATLVQPVGSPLSLECTVEGTSNPNLYWYRQAAGRGLQLLFYSVGIGQISSEVPQNLSASRPQDRQFILSSKKLLLSDSGFYLCAWSNKGGTDTQYFGPGTRLTVL.

The V and J genes are TRBV7-2 and TRBJ2-1; 14 bases are shared with TRBD2. The CDR3 contains 15 residues. The ends lost 5 bases at V and 11 bases at J; junction bases unmatched: 8. The germline V gene encodes CDR1 SGHTA and CDR2 FQGNSA. The CDR3 here is CASSKIGTSGGKQFF. The CDR3, as DNA: TGTGCCAGCAGCAAGATTGGGACTAGCGGGGGTAAGCAGTTCTTC.

The sample holds many counts of this clonotype. This chain joins TRBV5-6 and TRBJ1-2; D is undetermined. In germline, CDR1 is SGHDT, CDR2 YYEEEE. The ends were cut back, 1 base at V and 4 bases at J, with 8 bases in the middle. The CDR3 extends over 13 amino acids. The CDR3 region is CASSLKQFYGYTF. For the CDR3, the DNA is TGTGCCAGCAGCTTGAAACAGTTCTATGGCTACACCTTC.

This clonotype was observed many times. This sequence joins TRBV5-1 and TRBJ2-3; D uncertain. Germline CDR1 and CDR2: SGHRS and YFSETQ. Trimming removed 0 bases from V and 4 bases from J, with 12 bases in between. The CDR3 consists of 15 residues. The CDR3 region is CASSLALRNSDTQYF. The CDR3 coding sequence is TGCGCCAGCAGCTTGGCCTTGCGGAATTCAGATACGCAGTATTTT.

V gene TRBV6-2 or TRBV6-3 combines with J gene TRBJ1-2; TRBD1 might be the D (6 bases). This CDR3 contains 13 residues. V lost 5 bases, J lost 8 bases, and 15 bases lay in between. Germline V CDR1 and CDR2: MNHEY, SVGEGT. The CDR3 coding sequence is TGTGCCAGCAGTCTGCGACAGGCGGGAGGCTACACCTTC. Translated, it gives CASSLRQAGGYTF.

This clonotype appeared a few times. The chain is built from TRBV7-9 and TRBJ1-1, with no clear D. V lost 3 bases and J 0 bases, leaving 8 bases between the germline ends. Germline CDR1 is SEHNR and CDR2 is FQNEAQ (reference sequence). This CDR3 contains 14 residues. The CDR3 nucleotides read TGTGCCAGCAGCTTTAACCGGATGAACACTGAAGCTTTCTTT. Protein product: CASSFNRMNTEAFF. The full variable domain, its missing parts supplied by reference TRBV7-9 and TRBJ1-1, is DTGVSQNPRHKITKRGQNVTFRCDPISEHNRLYWYRQTLGQGPEFLTYFQNEAQLEKSRLLSDRFSAERPKGSFSTLEIQRTEQGDSAMYLCASSFNRMNTEAFFGQGTRLTVV.

This clonotype was detected many times. This chain connects TRBV29-1 to TRBJ2-3; tentative D call: TRBD2 (6 bases). The ends were cut back, 3 bases at V and 1 base at J, with 11 bases in the middle. This CDR3 has 14 residues. Germline lookup yields CDR1 SQVTM and CDR2 ANQGSEA. The CDR3 nucleotides read TGCAGCGTTGAGTCTAGCGAGGGCACAGATACGCAGTATTTT. Translating it yields CSVESSEGTDTQYF.

This clonotype was detected many times. The chain has TRBV12-3 or TRBV12-4 and TRBJ2-3; D call uncertain. The CDR3 extends over 13 amino acids. V was shortened by 4 bases and J by 4 bases, with 9 bases between the two germline ends. The chain's CDR3 is CASSSYRADTQYF. The CDR3 nucleotides are TGTGCCAGCAGTTCCTACAGAGCAGATACGCAGTATTTT.

In this sample, this clonotype turned up a few times. The chain is built from TRBV20-1 and TRBJ2-3; D gene unclear. CDR1 is DFQATT and CDR2 is SNEGSKA in the germline V gene (reference sequence). CDR3 size: 14 residues. V was trimmed by 3 bases and J by 2 bases, leaving 12 bases between them. The CDR3 is CSASHSDSTDTQYF. The CDR3 coding sequence is TGCAGTGCTAGCCACAGTGACTCCACAGATACGCAGTATTTT.